Below, one TCR beta chain is given with its context. CDR1 is MDHEN, CDR2 SYDVKM, per germline. The CDR3 has 16 amino acids. V lost 5 bases, J lost 6 bases, and 12 bases stayed unmatched. This sample was taken from a study of blood T cells in healthy people across ages. A second PCR, run for about 7 to 12 cycles, used a sample-barcoded 5' primer plus a J-beta primer mix. One entry per CDR3 protein, called by TCRdb with MiXCR from the 5' RACE reads. This table has 1.6 million or so distinct CDR3 sequences, 30% to 35% appearing once. The TCR comes from a woman in her 30s in good health. The rearrangement links TRBV28 to TRBJ2-7, with 11 bases matching TRBD1. The material sequenced was blood. CDR3 amino acids: CASSTDRGPHVTEQYF. The CDR3 DNA sequence: TGTGCCAGCAGTACGGACAGGGGGCCCCATGTGACCGAGCAGTACTTC.